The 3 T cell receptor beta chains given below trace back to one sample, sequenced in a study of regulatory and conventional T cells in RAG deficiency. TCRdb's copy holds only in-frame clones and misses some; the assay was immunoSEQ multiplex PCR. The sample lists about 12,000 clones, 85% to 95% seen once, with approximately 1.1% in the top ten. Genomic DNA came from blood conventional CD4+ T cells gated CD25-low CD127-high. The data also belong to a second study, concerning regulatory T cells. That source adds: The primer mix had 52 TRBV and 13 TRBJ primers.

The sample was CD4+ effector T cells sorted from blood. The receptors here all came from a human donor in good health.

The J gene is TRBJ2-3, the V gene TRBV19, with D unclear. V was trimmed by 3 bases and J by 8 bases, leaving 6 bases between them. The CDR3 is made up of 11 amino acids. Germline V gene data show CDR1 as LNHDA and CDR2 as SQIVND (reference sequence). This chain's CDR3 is CASSISGTQYF. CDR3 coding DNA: TGTGCCAGTAGTATTTCGGGTACGCAGTATTTT.

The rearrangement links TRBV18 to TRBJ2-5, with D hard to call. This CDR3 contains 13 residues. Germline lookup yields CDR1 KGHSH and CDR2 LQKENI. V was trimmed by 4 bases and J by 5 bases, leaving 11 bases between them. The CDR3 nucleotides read TGTGCCAGCTCACTTGGGTTGGGGGAGACCCAGTACTTC. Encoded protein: CASSLGLGETQYF.

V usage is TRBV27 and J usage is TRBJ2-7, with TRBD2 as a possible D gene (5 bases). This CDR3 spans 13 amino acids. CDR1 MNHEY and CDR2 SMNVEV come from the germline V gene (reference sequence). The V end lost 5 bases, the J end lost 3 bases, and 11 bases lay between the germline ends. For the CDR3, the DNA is TGTGCCAGCAGTCCCCAGCGGAACTACGAGCAGTACTTC. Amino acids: CASSPQRNYEQYF.